Listed below are T cell receptor beta chains from one sample, sequenced in a study of cytomegalovirus exposure and HLA in healthy donors. Method: immunoSEQ multiplex PCR; TCRdb's copy keeps in-frame clones and lacks some. The sample has 60,000 to 70,000 clones, roughly 80% seen once; the top ten hold around a quarter. The sequenced sample consisted of PBMCs. The receptors originated from a woman aged 40-49 years in good health and CMV-seropositive. Each CDR3 is given without its conserved first and last residue.

>TRBV2|11
ASKRDREETQY
>TRBV5-6|11
ASSSGLGYEQY
>TRBV7-9|14
ASRVGDRGQNTEAF
>TRBV5-8|14
ASSSYRDSGANVLT
>TRBV19|18
ASSIGGTGKMVRPNTEAF
>TRBV7-9|13
ASSSDRVGAHEQY
>TRBV7-9|11
ASSPTGNHEQF
>TRBV6-1|13
ASSGFYQGAGELF
>TRBV5-1|14
ASSLYGLVTTGELF
>TRBV29-1|10
SVGRGDGTQY
>TRBV7-2|11
ASSLNRGHEQY
>TRBV15|14
ATSRGEGEGSDTQY
>TRBV7-3|12
ASSLTGSNSPLH
>TRBV6-5|13
ASRYPGHSNQPQH
>TRBV2|13
ASSANDNPGNTIY
>TRBV2|12
ASSGTSGLNEQF
>TRBV2|12
ASILDILYTEAF
>TRBV7-2|12
ASSLAPGDYEQY
>TRBV12-5|10
ASGFGPDTQY
>TRBV5-4|14
ASSPGLAGGGNTQY
>TRBV29-1|12
SVEGPGTQTGYT
>TRBV6-4|13
ASSEGVGGADTQY
>TRBV27|14
ASSLSMAGSSYEQY
>TRBV2|13
ASSGGQGAGETQY
>TRBV10-3|11
AISEGGGQPQH
>TRBV6-5|14
ASSYSRQGMGNTIY
>TRBV5-6|13
ASSIIGTGSNEQY
>TRBV19|14
ASSILRGGAGVSQY
>TRBV2|12
ASRQGWEGNTIY
>TRBV7-9|14
ASSLGSGAPNQPQH
>TRBV10-2|14
ASTESGTRRGTEAF
>TRBV7-9|12
SSSGGSREEKLF
>TRBV5-4|12
ASSRETRGGEQY
>TRBV5-1|11
ASSAGTNEKQY
>TRBV4-1|14
ASSPLGDRMNEKLF
>TRBV19|14
ASSIFPSRGGNEQF
>TRBV5-1|12
ASSLAGGLNEQF
>TRBV7-9|13
SSSLWTSAQETQY
>TRBV6-5|12
ASSYPDGTGKQF
>TRBV29-1|12
SALTGASNEKLF
>TRBV20-1|9
SGRGGREQF
>TRBV9|12
ASSTRDRPYEQY
>TRBV2|13
TSSDRTSGVYEQY
>TRBV19|13
ACSGGLAGYNEQF
>TRBV5-4|11
ASSPQGAHLAF
>TRBV5-4|15
ASSLGTPSGGRYEQY
>TRBV5-4|12
ARTRDRGNQPQH
>TRBV19|13
ASSGVRERNQPQH
>TRBV6-1|11
ASNTGGKNIQY
>TRBV27|13
ASSFGQGVLNEQF
>TRBV5-6|12
ASSRATGSYEQY
>TRBV6-4|16
ASSQTSGGAHFTDTQY
>TRBV5-1|16
ASSSPPGLTSHNYGYT
>TRBV30|11
AWTREANTEAF
>TRBV18|15
ASSPRGGQGITYEQY
>TRBV5-8|14
ASSPLDVKGTYEQY
>TRBV5-5|12
ASSLVERRREQY
>TRBV19|11
ASSMDRAGELF
>TRBV6-6|12
ASSYLREGTEAF
>TRBV5-6|12
ASSFGRLGNTIY